The 15 T cell receptor beta chains listed next were all sequenced from one sample in a study of cytomegalovirus exposure and HLA in healthy donors. Assay used: immunoSEQ multiplex PCR; TCRdb lists only in-frame clones, some missing. In the table there are about 60,000 clones, almost 97% of which are singletons. The specimen was PBMCs. Source of these receptors: a woman between 18 and 30 years old in good health and CMV-seronegative.

V gene TRBV9 combines with J gene TRBJ2-2; D is unresolved. The CDR3 contains 15 residues. The ends were cut back, 2 bases at V and 2 bases at J, with 10 bases in the middle. Germline V gene data show CDR1 as SGDLS and CDR2 as YYNGEE. The DNA for the CDR3 is TGTGCCAGCAGCGTCGCGCCCCCAAACACCGGGGAGCTGTTTTTT. It translates to CASSVAPPNTGELFF.

V is TRBV4-1 and J is TRBJ2-2, with 7 bases that match TRBD2. Germline lookup yields CDR1 MGHRA and CDR2 YSYEKL. The CDR3 sequence is 17 residues long. Trimming at V came to 4 bases and at J to 5 bases, leaving 13 bases not matched to a gene. The CDR3 DNA reads TGCGCCAGCAGCCCAAAGCGGGGCGGGGTGGGGACCGGGGAGCTGTTTTTT. Translating it yields CASSPKRGGVGTGELFF.

V and J are TRBV6-5 and TRBJ1-5; D is ambiguous. Deletions cut 6 bases from V and 6 bases from J, with 18 bases between. Germline V gene lookup returns CDR1 MNHEY and CDR2 SVGAGI. This CDR3 has 15 amino acids. CDR3 sequence (DNA): TGTGCCAGCAGCCCGACCCAAACTGCAGGTCAGCCCCAGCATTTT. As protein: CASSPTQTAGQPQHF.

The chain couples TRBV27 to TRBJ1-2; D uncertain. Germline CDR1 MNHEY, CDR2 SMNVEV (reference sequence). The CDR3 is 13 residues long. Trimming took off 7 bases at V and 1 base at J, with 10 bases between the two ends. This CDR3 reads CASTTRGNYGYTF. The CDR3 bases are TGTGCCAGCACCACCCGGGGTAACTATGGCTACACCTTC.

This chain links TRBV7-8 with TRBJ2-7; TRBD2 aligns across 7 bases. This CDR3 is built from 16 residues. The ends lost 5 bases at V and 0 bases at J; junction bases unmatched: 10. CDR1 SGHVS and CDR2 FQNEAQ come from the germline V gene. CDR3 DNA sequence: TGTGCCAGCAGCCGCCCCGCGGGCGGGAGCTCCTACGAGCAGTACTTC. Encoded protein: CASSRPAGGSSYEQYF.

The chain has TRBV4-1 and TRBJ2-5; D remains unclear. With 3 bases removed from V and 3 bases from J, the gap between germline ends came to 8 bases. The germline V gene has CDR1 MGHRA and CDR2 YSYEKL. The CDR3 has 13 amino acids. CDR3 amino acids: CASSQRIKETQYF. For the CDR3, the DNA is TGCGCCAGCAGCCAGAGAATCAAAGAGACCCAGTACTTC.

The CDR3 region is CASSEPTGGGIGGELFF. CDR3 in DNA: TGTGCCAGCAGCGAACCCACAGGGGGCGGTATCGGCGGGGAGCTGTTTTTT. The chain couples TRBV7-2 to TRBJ2-2; the match to TRBD1 covers 9 bases. Trimming removed 5 bases from V and 7 bases from J; junction bases left unmatched: 14. Germline V gives CDR1 SGHTA, CDR2 FQGNSA. CDR3 length: 17 residues.

This rearrangement joins TRBV7-3 to TRBJ2-5; a weak D match, TRBD2 (7 bases). The CDR3 has 14 amino acids. Per germline, CDR1 SGHTA and CDR2 FQGTGA. V lost 4 bases and J 5 bases, leaving 14 bases between the germline ends. The CDR3 protein is CASSWGGPGETQYF. CDR3 sequence (DNA): TGTGCCAGCAGCTGGGGGGGGCCCGGGGAGACCCAGTACTTC.

The chain carries TRBV15 and TRBJ2-5; TRBD2 aligns across 12 bases. Germline V gives CDR1 LNHNV, CDR2 YYDKDF (reference sequence). The CDR3 extends over 15 amino acids. The J segment lost 5 bases and the V segment lost 0 bases, leaving 1 base of the junction unmatched. CDR3 sequence: CATSRDGTSGETQYF. As DNA, the CDR3 is TGTGCCACCAGCAGAGACGGGACTAGCGGGGAGACCCAGTACTTC.

V usage is TRBV28 and J usage is TRBJ1-3; 8 bases fit TRBD1. The CDR3 length is 17 residues. Per the germline V gene, CDR1 is MDHEN and CDR2 is SYDVKM. V was pared by 2 bases and J by 0 bases, with 6 bases of the junction left unmatched. The CDR3 loop reads CASSLGAGGSSGNTIYF. The CDR3 DNA is TGTGCCAGCAGTTTAGGGGCAGGGGGCTCCTCTGGAAACACCATATATTTT.

The chain has TRBV20-1 and TRBJ2-7, with D possibly being TRBD2 (5 bases). Germline V gene sequence: CDR1 DFQATT, CDR2 SNEGSKA (reference sequence). V was trimmed by 3 bases and J by 4 bases, leaving 7 bases between them. The CDR3 is 11 residues long. This CDR3 reads CSARTIYEQYF. In DNA, the CDR3 is TGCAGTGCTAGGACTATATACGAGCAGTACTTC.

The V call is TRBV18, the J call TRBJ1-5; D may be TRBD1 (6 bases). Germline V lookup: CDR1 KGHSH, CDR2 LQKENI. The V end lost 3 bases, the J end lost 3 bases, and 6 bases lay between the germline ends. This CDR3 is 13 amino acids long. The CDR3 sequence is CASSPGANQPQHF. CDR3 in DNA: TGTGCCAGCTCACCGGGGGCCAATCAGCCCCAGCATTTT.

This chain links TRBV11-2 with TRBJ1-3; 7 bases match TRBD1. Germline lookup yields CDR1 SGHAT and CDR2 FQNNGV. V lost 8 bases to trimming and J lost 4 bases; unmatched junction nucleotides: 8. The CDR3 runs to 14 residues. CDR3 nucleotide sequence: TGTGCCAGCCAAGGGGGCTGGGAGGGAAACACCATATATTTT. Translated: CASQGGWEGNTIYF.

This rearrangement joins TRBV28 to TRBJ1-1; D possibly corresponds to TRBD1 (5 bases). From germline, CDR1 is MDHEN and CDR2 SYDVKM. The CDR3 runs 15 residues. Trimming removed 5 bases from V and 3 bases from J, with 16 bases in between. As DNA, the CDR3 is TGTGCCAGCAGTCCCCGGACTGGGGGGGACACTGAAGCTTTCTTT. Protein sequence: CASSPRTGGDTEAFF. Combining the CDR3 with reference TRBV28 and TRBJ1-1 gives the whole variable domain DVKVTQSSRYLVKRTGEKVFLECVQDMDHENMFWYRQDPGLGLRLIYFSYDVKMKEKGDIPEGYSVSREKKERFSLILESASTNQTSMYLCASSPRTGGDTEAFFGQGTRLTVV.

Here the CDR3 reads CASSLAGGGVEQFF. The CDR3 nucleotides are TGTGCCAGCAGCCTAGCGGGGGGAGGGGTTGAGCAGTTCTTC. This rearrangement joins TRBV28 to TRBJ2-1; 11 bases agree with TRBD2. J lost 9 bases, V lost 6 bases, and 7 bases had no gene match. Germline CDR1 is MDHEN and CDR2 is SYDVKM. The CDR3 extends over 14 amino acids.